This is a list of T cell receptor beta chains from one sample in a study of PD-1 blockade in classical Hodgkin lymphoma. Sequenced by immunoSEQ multiplex PCR; TCRdb stores in-frame clones only, minus some. The sample includes approximately 36,000 clones, 69% of them seen just once. Sequencing used peripheral blood mononuclear cells (PBMCs), obtained before the second cycle of nivolumab. These TCRs come from a human donor with classical Hodgkin lymphoma. CDR3s include the opening cysteine and the closing phenylalanine or tryptophan. Fields, in order: CDR3 length, D gene, J gene, clone size, V gene, CDR3 protein, CDR3 DNA. A D gene is named only where the DNA matches it firmly. Size is stated for part of the rows, as once, few or many counts, or as a class when the clone is expanded.

15	.	TRBJ2-1	.	TRBV7-2	CASSLSRGTYNEQFF	TGTGCCAGCAGCTTATCTCGCGGAACTTACAATGAGCAGTTCTTC
13	.	TRBJ1-1	.	TRBV6-6	CASSYSRGTEAFF	TGTGCCAGCAGTTACTCGAGAGGGACTGAAGCTTTCTTT
15	TRBD2	TRBJ2-5	.	TRBV5-1	CASSYTGTSGGPEYF	TGCGCCAGCAGCTACACCGGGACTAGCGGGGGACCGGAGTACTTC
14	.	TRBJ2-7	.	TRBV7-2	CASSLGFRSYEQYF	TGTGCCAGCAGCTTAGGGTTCAGGAGCTACGAGCAGTACTTC
14	TRBD1	TRBJ2-3	.	TRBV7-9	CASSTGTGSDTQYF	TGTGCCAGCAGCACCGGGACAGGGTCAGATACGCAGTATTTT
13	TRBD2	TRBJ2-5	.	TRBV2	CASSELAEETQYF	TGTGCCAGCAGTGAACTAGCGGAAGAGACCCAGTACTTC
16	.	TRBJ2-1	.	TRBV6-1	CASSGLRASSYNEQFF	TGTGCCAGCAGTGGTCTGCGGGCGAGCTCCTACAATGAGCAGTTCTTC
15	TRBD1	TRBJ2-1	once	TRBV29-1	CSASSGTGAYNEQFF	TGCAGCGCAAGCTCCGGGACAGGGGCATACAATGAGCAGTTCTTC
18	TRBD2	TRBJ2-7	few	TRBV5-6	CASSVDRYGTSPPGEQYF	TGTGCCAGCAGCGTGGACAGATACGGGACTAGCCCGCCTGGGGAGCAGTACTTC
14	.	TRBJ2-1	.	TRBV7-2	CASTRTVSYNEQFF	TGTGCCAGCACCAGGACAGTCTCCTACAATGAGCAGTTCTTC
15	TRBD2	TRBJ2-2	.	TRBV6-1	CASSDRLAGAGELFF	TGTGCCAGCAGTGATCGCCTAGCGGGAGCCGGGGAGCTGTTTTTT
17	TRBD2	TRBJ2-3	medium-sized	TRBV14	CASSQGMSGGRADTQYF	TGTGCCAGCAGCCAAGGTATGAGCGGGGGCAGAGCAGATACGCAGTATTTT
15	.	TRBJ1-4	few	TRBV4-3	CASSPRPQISEKLFF	TGCGCCAGCAGCCCCAGGCCCCAGATAAGTGAAAAACTGTTTTTT
16	.	TRBJ1-5	many	TRBV6-1	CASSASGLWSNQPQHF	TGTGCCAGCAGTGCCTCGGGACTTTGGAGCAATCAGCCCCAGCATTTT
13	.	TRBJ2-2	.	TRBV7-9	CASRGVPTGELFF	TGTGCCTCACGGGGCGTTCCCACCGGGGAGCTGTTTTTT
15	.	TRBJ1-4	.	TRBV11-3	CASSLGGIRDEKLFF	TGTGCCAGCAGCCTAGGGGGGATACGGGATGAAAAACTGTTTTTT
13	TRBD1	TRBJ2-7	.	TRBV30	CAWSKRQGGEQYF	TGTGCCTGGAGTAAGCGACAGGGCGGCGAGCAGTACTTC
14	.	TRBJ1-2	.	TRBV6-1	CASSERQYGYGYTF	TGTGCCAGCAGTGAGAGACAATACGGCTATGGCTACACCTTC
11	.	TRBJ2-1	.	TRBV20-1	CSPVGGSEQFF	TGCAGCCCCGTGGGGGGCAGTGAGCAGTTCTTC
15	TRBD1	TRBJ2-5	.	TRBV6-1	CASRAGGGKQETQYF	TGTGCCAGCAGGGCAGGGGGCGGGAAACAAGAGACCCAGTACTTC
13	.	TRBJ1-5	.	TRBV30	CAWSVDARGSQHF	TGTGCCTGGAGTGTAGACGCCAGGGGCAGCCAGCATTTT
15	.	TRBJ2-7	.	TRBV6-5	CASSYSLRAGYEQYF	TGTGCCAGCAGTTACTCGCTTAGGGCCGGTTACGAGCAGTACTTC
15	TRBD1	TRBJ2-1	.	TRBV16	CASSQIQGASNEQFF	TGTGCCAGCAGCCAAATACAGGGGGCCAGCAATGAGCAGTTCTTC
15	.	TRBJ1-5	.	TRBV5-1	CASSLGDPATQPQHF	TGCGCCAGCAGCTTGGGGGACCCGGCGACACAGCCCCAGCATTTT
12	TRBD2	TRBJ2-3	.	TRBV5-1	CASRSSGSVQYF	TGCGCCAGCAGAAGTAGCGGGAGTGTGCAGTATTTT
13	TRBD1	TRBJ1-2	.	TRBV2	CASRFGQAYGYTF	TGTGCCAGCAGATTCGGACAGGCGTATGGCTACACCTTC
15	.	TRBJ2-1	.	TRBV7-3	CASSMGPSSYNEQFF	TGTGCCAGCAGCATGGGACCGAGCTCCTACAATGAGCAGTTCTTC
19	TRBD2	TRBJ2-1	.	TRBV7-2	CASSPRTSGSWGSRDEQFF	TGTGCCAGCAGCCCCCGGACTAGCGGGAGTTGGGGAAGTAGGGATGAGCAGTTCTTC